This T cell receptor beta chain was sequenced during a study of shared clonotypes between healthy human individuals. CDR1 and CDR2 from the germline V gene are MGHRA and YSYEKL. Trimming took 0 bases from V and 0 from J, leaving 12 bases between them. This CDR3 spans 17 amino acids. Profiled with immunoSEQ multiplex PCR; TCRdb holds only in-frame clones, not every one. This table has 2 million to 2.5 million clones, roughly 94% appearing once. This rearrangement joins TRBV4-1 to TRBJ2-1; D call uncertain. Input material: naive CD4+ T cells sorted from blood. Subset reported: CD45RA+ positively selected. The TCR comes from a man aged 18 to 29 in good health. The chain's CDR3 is CASSQDQAFSSYNEQFF. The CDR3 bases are TGCGCCAGCAGCCAAGATCAGGCCTTCAGCTCCTACAATGAGCAGTTCTTC.